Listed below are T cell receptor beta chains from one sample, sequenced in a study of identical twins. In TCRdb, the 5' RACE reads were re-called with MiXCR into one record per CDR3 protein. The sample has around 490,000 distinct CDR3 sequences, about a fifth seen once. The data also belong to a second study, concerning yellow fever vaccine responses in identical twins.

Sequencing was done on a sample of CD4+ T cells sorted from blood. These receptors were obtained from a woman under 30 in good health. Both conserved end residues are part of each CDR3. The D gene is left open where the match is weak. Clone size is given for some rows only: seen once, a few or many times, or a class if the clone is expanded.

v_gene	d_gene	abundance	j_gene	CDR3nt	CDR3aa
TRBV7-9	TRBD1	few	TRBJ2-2	TGTGCCAGCAGCCGTCTGGGACAGGCGAACACCGGGGAGCTGTTTTTT	CASSRLGQANTGELFF
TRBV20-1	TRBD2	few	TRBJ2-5	TGCAGTGCTAGAGATCAAAATAGCGGGGGGAAGACCCAGTACTTC	CSARDQNSGGKTQYF
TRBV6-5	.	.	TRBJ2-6	TGTGCCAGCGAGTACTATCCGATCTCTGGGGCCAACGTCCTGACTTTC	CASEYYPISGANVLTF
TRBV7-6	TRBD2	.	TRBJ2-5	TGTGCCAGCAGCTTGGACTTAGCGGGGGGGCCGAAAGAGACCCAGTACTTC	CASSLDLAGGPKETQYF
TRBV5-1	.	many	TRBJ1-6	TGCGCCAGCAGCCCCGAAATTCGATCACCCCTCCACTTT	CASSPEIRSPLHF
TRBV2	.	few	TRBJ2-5	TGTGCCAGCAGAAGAGACAGGGGAGGGGGAGAGACCCAGTACTTC	CASRRDRGGGETQYF
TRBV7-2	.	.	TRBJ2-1	TGTGCCAGCAGCTTAGAGTTCTCTAGCGTTAGCAATGAGCAGTTCTTC	CASSLEFSSVSNEQFF
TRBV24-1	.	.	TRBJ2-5	TGTGCCACCAGTGATCGAAGGCCGGGACTCCTGGAAGAGACCCAGTACTTC	CATSDRRPGLLEETQYF
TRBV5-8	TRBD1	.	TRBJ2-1	TGTGCCAGCAGCTTGGCCGACAGGGGGGGCGAGGAGCAGTTCTTC	CASSLADRGGEEQFF
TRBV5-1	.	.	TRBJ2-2	TGCGCCAGCAGCTTGTACAGCTCCACCGGGGAGCTGTTTTTT	CASSLYSSTGELFF
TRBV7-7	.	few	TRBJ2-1	TGTGCCAGCAGCTCGGGCCGAGGCGGATACAATGAGCAGTTCTTC	CASSSGRGGYNEQFF
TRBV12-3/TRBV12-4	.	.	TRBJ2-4	TGTGCCAGCAGCACAAGGGGGGCCATCGGGAAAAACATTCAGTACTTC	CASSTRGAIGKNIQYF
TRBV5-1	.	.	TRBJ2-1	TGCGCCAGCAGTGGGTTGGGAGAGGGGTACAATGAGCAGTTCTTC	CASSGLGEGYNEQFF
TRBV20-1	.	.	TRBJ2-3	TGCAGTGCTAGAGTGGCAGTCTTGGGCACAGATACGCAGTATTTT	CSARVAVLGTDTQYF
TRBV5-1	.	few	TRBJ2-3	TGCGCCAGCAGCTTGGGCGGGGACGGCCAATATAGATCATATGGGGATACGCAGTATTTT	CASSLGGDGQYRSYGDTQYF
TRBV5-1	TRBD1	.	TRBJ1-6	TGCGCCAGCAGCTTGTTTTTAGGGGGCGAGGGTTCTCCCCTCCACTTT	CASSLFLGGEGSPLHF
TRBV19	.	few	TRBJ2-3	TGTGCCAGTAGTCGGGCGTCGATCACAGATACGCAGTATTTT	CASSRASITDTQYF
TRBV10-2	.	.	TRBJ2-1	TGCGCCAGCGGGAGACTAGGGTGGGATGAGCAGTTCTTC	CASGRLGWDEQFF
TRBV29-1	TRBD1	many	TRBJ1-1	TGCAGCGTGGGACAGGACCCCCTCATGAACACTGAAGCTTTCTTT	CSVGQDPLMNTEAFF
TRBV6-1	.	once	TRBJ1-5	TGTGCCAGCAGTGCCAACGGGGACCTTAACAATCAGCCCCAGCATTTT	CASSANGDLNNQPQHF
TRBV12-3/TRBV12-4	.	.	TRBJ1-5	TGTGCCAGCAGTTTAAGGGCCGCTCAGCCCCAGCATTTT	CASSLRAAQPQHF
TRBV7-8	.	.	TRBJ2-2	TGTGCCAGCAGCTCCTTTTCTTCGGGAGTCCGGAGAACCGGGGAGCTGTTTTTT	CASSSFSSGVRRTGELFF
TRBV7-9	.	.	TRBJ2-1	TGTGCCAGCAGCCCCTTGACAGTAATCATCTCCTACAATGAGCAGTTCTTC	CASSPLTVIISYNEQFF
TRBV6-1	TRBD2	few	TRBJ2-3	TGTGCCAGCAGTGTAAGGACTAGCGGGACGGATACGCAGTATTTT	CASSVRTSGTDTQYF
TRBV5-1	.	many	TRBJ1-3	TGCGCCAGCAGCTTGGACAACTCTGGAAACACCATATATTTT	CASSLDNSGNTIYF
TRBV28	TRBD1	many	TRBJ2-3	TGTGCCAGCAGTTCCAACAGGGGGCAGGCAGATACGCAGTATTTT	CASSSNRGQADTQYF
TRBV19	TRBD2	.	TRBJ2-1	TGTGCCAGTACTCTACTAGCGGGAGGTTCCAATGAGCAGTTCTTC	CASTLLAGGSNEQFF
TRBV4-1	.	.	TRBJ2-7	TGCGCCAGCAGCCCCCCCTACGAGCAGTACTTC	CASSPPYEQYF
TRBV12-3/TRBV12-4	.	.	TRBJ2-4	TGTGCCAGCAGTTCCGCCTTCAGGGGTGGGGAAAACATTCAGTACTTC	CASSSAFRGGENIQYF
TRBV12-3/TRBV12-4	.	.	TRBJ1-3	TGTGCCAGCAGACCAGGACGAAGGCTAAGCTCTGGAAACACCATATATTTT	CASRPGRRLSSGNTIYF
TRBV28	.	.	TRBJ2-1	TGTGCCAGCATATCAGGTGTCCATGAGCAGTTCTTC	CASISGVHEQFF
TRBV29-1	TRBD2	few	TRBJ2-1	TGCAGCGTTGTCTATCCGGGACTAGCGGCTCGAAATGAGCAGTTCTTC	CSVVYPGLAARNEQFF
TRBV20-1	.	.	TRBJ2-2	TGCAGTGCTAGAGATGCACCGAGCACCGGGGAGCTGTTTTTT	CSARDAPSTGELFF
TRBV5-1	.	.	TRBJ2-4	TGCGCCAGCAGCTTGGGGTTTGAGAAAAACATTCAGTACTTC	CASSLGFEKNIQYF
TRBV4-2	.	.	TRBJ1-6	TGTGCCAGCAGCCAAACGCGACTTGGTTCACCCCTCCACTTT	CASSQTRLGSPLHF
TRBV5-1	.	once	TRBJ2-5	TGCGCCAGCAGCACAGGGTCGGGGCAAGAGACCCAGTACTTC	CASSTGSGQETQYF
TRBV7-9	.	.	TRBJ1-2	TGTGCCAGCAGCTTCCAGGGGCAAGTTAACTATGGCTACACCTTC	CASSFQGQVNYGYTF
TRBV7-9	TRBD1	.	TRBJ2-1	TGTGCCAGCAGCGTCGACAGGGCGGGTGAGCAGTTCTTC	CASSVDRAGEQFF
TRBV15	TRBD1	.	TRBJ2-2	TGTGCCACCAGCAGAGTTTGGGACAGGGCCTACACCGGGGAGCTGTTTTTT	CATSRVWDRAYTGELFF
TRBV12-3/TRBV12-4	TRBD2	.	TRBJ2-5	TGTGCCAGCAGTGAAGCTAGCGGGGGGCCCCCATACTTC	CASSEASGGPPYF
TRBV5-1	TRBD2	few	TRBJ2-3	TGCGCCAGCAGGCGACTAGCGGGGGGGCCCGGCACAGATACGCAGTATTTT	CASRRLAGGPGTDTQYF
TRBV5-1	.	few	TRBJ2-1	TGCGCCAGCAGTAAGGCCGCTTTTGGCAATGAGCAGTTCTTC	CASSKAAFGNEQFF
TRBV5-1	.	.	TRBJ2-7	TGCGCCAGCAGTGACAGACCCTACGAGCAGTACTTC	CASSDRPYEQYF
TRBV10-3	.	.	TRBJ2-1	TGTGCCACCGCGAGTGGATATGGGTCCTACAATGAGCAGTTCTTC	CATASGYGSYNEQFF
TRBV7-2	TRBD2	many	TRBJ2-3	TGTGCCAGCAGCTTGATAGCGGGGCCAGATACGCAGTATTTT	CASSLIAGPDTQYF
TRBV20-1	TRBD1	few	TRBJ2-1	TGCAGTGCTAGAGTATTCCCGACAGGGAACAATGAGCAGTTCTTC	CSARVFPTGNNEQFF
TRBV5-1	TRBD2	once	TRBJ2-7	TGCGCCAGCAGCTTGCCGTCGGGCGGGAGATCCTACGAGCAGTACTTC	CASSLPSGGRSYEQYF
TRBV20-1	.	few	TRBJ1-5	TGCAGTGCTAGAGATGTCAACAGGGCCAATCAGCCCCAGCATTTT	CSARDVNRANQPQHF
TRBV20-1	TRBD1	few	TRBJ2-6	TGCAGTGCTAGAGGTGGGACAGGAACTTTCTCTGGGGCCAACGTCCTGACTTTC	CSARGGTGTFSGANVLTF
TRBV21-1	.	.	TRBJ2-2	TGTGCCAGCAACCCGACAGGGGAGGTCGGGGAGCTGTTTTTT	CASNPTGEVGELFF
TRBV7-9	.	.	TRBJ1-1	TGTGCCAGCAGCTTAGCGCGCGGGGCGGCTGCCAACACTGAAGCTTTCTTT	CASSLARGAAANTEAFF
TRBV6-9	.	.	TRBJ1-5	TGTGCCAGCAAGGGGGTAGGGCTGTGGCCCCAGCATTTT	CASKGVGLWPQHF
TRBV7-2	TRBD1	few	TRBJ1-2	TGTGCCAGCAGCTTACCCGATCGGGACAGCTATGGCTACACCTTC	CASSLPDRDSYGYTF
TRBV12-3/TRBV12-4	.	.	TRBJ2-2	TGTGCCAGCAGTCGGGGATACCCCGGGGAGCTGTTTTTT	CASSRGYPGELFF